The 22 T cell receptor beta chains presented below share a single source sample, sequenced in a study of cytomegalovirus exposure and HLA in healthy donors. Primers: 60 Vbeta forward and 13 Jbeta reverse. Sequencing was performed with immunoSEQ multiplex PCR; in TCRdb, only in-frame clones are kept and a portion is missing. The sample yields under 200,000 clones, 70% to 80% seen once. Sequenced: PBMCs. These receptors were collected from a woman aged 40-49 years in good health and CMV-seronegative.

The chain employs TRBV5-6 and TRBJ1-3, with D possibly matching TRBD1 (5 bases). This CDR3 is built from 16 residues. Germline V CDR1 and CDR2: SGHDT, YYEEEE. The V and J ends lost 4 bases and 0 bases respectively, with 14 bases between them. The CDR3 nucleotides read TGTGCCAGCAGCCGTTTACAGGCAAACTCTGGAAACACCATATATTTT. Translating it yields CASSRLQANSGNTIYF.

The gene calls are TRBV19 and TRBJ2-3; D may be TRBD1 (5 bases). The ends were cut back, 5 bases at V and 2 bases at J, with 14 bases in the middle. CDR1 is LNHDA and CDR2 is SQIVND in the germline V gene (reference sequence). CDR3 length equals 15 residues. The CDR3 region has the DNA TGTGCCAGTAGTCAGAACAGGAGACTCACAGATACGCAGTATTTT. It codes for CASSQNRRLTDTQYF.

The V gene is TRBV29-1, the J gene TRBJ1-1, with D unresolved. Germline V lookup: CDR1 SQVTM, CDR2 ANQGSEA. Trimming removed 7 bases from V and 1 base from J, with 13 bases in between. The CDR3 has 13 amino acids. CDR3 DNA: TGCAGCGCTGGAGGCGGGCCGAACACTGAAGCTTTCTTT. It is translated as CSAGGGPNTEAFF.

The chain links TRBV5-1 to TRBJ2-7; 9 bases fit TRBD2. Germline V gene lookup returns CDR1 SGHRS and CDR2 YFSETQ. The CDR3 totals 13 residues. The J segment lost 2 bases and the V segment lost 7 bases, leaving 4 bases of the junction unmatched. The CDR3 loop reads CASGAGGAYEQYF. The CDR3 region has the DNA TGCGCCAGCGGAGCGGGAGGCGCCTACGAGCAGTACTTC.

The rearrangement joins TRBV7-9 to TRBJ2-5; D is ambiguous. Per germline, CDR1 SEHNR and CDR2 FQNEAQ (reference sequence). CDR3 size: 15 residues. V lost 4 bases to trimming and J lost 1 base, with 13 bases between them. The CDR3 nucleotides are TGTGCCAGCAGCTCACACTGGGCAGGCCAAGAGACCCAGTACTTC. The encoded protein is CASSSHWAGQETQYF.

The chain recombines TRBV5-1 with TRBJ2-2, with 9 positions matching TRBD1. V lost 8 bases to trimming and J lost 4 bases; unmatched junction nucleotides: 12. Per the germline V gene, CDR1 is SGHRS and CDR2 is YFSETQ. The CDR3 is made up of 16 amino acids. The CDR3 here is CASGDRAVLGTGELFF. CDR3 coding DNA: TGCGCCAGTGGGGACAGGGCAGTTTTGGGCACCGGGGAGCTGTTTTTT.

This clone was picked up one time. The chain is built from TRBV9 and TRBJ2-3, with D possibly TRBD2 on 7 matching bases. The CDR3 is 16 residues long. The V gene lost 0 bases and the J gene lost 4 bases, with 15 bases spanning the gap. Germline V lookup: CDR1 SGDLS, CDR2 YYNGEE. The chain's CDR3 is CASSVDGGATPDTQYF. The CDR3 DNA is TGTGCCAGCAGCGTAGATGGGGGGGCAACACCAGATACGCAGTATTTT.

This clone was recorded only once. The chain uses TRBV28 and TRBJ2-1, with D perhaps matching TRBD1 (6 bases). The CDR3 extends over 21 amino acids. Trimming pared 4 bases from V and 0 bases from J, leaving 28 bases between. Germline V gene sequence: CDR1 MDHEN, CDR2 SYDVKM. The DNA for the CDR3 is TGTGCCAGCAGTTCCCCTTCAGGGGCATTGCCAACTAAGAGCTCCTACAATGAGCAGTTCTTC. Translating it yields CASSSPSGALPTKSSYNEQFF.

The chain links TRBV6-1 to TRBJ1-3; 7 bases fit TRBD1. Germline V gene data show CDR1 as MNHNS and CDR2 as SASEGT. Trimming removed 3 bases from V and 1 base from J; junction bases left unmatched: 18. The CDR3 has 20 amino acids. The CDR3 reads CASSDSTWWDRLQSGNTIYF. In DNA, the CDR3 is TGTGCCAGCAGTGATAGTACTTGGTGGGACAGACTCCAATCTGGAAACACCATATATTTT.

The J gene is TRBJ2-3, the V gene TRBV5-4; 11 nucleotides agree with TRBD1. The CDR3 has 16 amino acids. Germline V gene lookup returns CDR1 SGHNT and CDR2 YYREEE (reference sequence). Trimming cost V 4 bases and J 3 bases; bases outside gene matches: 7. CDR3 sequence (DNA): TGTGCCAGCAGCCGCAAGGACAGGGGGCCTACAGATACGCAGTATTTT. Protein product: CASSRKDRGPTDTQYF.

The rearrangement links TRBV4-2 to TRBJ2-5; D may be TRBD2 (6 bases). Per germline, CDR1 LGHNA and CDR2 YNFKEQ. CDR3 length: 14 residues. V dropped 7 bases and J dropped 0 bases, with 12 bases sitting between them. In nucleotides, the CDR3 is TGTGCCAGCAACCGGGGGACGAACCAAGAGACCCAGTACTTC. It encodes CASNRGTNQETQYF.

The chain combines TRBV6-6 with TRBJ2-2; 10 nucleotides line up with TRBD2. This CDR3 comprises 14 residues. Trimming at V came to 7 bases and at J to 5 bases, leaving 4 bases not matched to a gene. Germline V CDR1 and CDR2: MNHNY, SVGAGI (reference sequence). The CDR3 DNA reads TGTGCCAGCAAGGAGCGGGAGGGGACCGGGGAGCTGTTTTTT. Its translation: CASKEREGTGELFF.

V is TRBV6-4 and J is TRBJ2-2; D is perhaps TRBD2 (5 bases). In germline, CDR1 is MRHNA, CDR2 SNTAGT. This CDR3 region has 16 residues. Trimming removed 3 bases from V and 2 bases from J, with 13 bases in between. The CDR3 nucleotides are TGTGCCAGCAGTGAGCAACTAGTGGTAAACACCGGGGAGCTGTTTTTT. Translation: CASSEQLVVNTGELFF.

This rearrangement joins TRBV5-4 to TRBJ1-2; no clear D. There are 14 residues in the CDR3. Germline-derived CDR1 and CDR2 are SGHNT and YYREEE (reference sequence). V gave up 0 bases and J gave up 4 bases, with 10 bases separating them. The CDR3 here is CASSLVGEGYGYTF. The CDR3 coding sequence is TGTGCCAGCAGCTTGGTTGGGGAGGGCTATGGCTACACCTTC. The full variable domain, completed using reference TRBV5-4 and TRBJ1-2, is ETGVTQSPTHLIKTRGQQVTLRCSSQSGHNTVSWYQQALGQGPQFIFQYYREEENGRGNFPPRFSGLQFPNYSSELNVNALELDDSALYLCASSLVGEGYGYTFGSGTRLTVV.

The CDR3 is CASTRTGGNTEAFF. The CDR3 nucleotides read TGTGCCAGCACACGGACAGGGGGCAACACTGAAGCTTTCTTT. The chain links TRBV27 to TRBJ1-1; 11 nucleotides align to TRBD1. The CDR3 runs to 14 residues. V lost 7 bases, J lost 2 bases, and 3 bases stayed unmatched. CDR1 is MNHEY, CDR2 SMNVEV, per germline (reference sequence).

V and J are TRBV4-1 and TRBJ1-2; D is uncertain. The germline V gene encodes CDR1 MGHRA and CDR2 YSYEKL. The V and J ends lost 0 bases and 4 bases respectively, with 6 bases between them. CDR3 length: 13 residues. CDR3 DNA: TGCGCCAGCAGCCAAGATGTGGCCTATGGCTACACCTTC. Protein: CASSQDVAYGYTF.

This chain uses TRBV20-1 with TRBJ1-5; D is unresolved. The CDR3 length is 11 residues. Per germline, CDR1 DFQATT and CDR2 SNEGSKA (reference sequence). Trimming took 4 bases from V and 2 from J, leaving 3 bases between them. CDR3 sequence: CSATGNQPQHF. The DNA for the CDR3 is TGCAGTGCTACTGGCAATCAGCCCCAGCATTTT.

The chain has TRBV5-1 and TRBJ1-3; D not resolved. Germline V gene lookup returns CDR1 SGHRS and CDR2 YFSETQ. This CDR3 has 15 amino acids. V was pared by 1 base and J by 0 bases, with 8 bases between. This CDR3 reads CASSLNSHSGNTIYF. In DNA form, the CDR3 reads TGCGCCAGCAGCTTGAACAGTCACTCTGGAAACACCATATATTTT.

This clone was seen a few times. CDR3 region: CASSPGINSGNTIYF. The CDR3 DNA follows: TGTGCCAGCAGCCCCGGGATTAACTCTGGAAACACCATATATTTT. The genes are TRBV28 and TRBJ1-3; no clear D. Germline loops: CDR1 MDHEN, CDR2 SYDVKM. This CDR3 has 15 residues. V was pared by 6 bases and J by 0 bases, with 12 bases between.

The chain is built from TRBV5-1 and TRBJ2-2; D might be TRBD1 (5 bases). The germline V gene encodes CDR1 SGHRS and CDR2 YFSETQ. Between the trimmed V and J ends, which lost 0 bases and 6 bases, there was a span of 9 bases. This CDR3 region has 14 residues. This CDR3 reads CASSLALGAGELFF. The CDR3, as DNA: TGCGCCAGCAGCTTGGCTCTAGGGGCCGGGGAGCTGTTTTTT.

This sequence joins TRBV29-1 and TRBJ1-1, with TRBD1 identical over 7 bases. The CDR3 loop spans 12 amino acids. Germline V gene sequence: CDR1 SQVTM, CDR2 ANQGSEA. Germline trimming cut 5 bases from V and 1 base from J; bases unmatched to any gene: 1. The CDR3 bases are TGCAGCGTTCGACAGGGGAACACTGAAGCTTTCTTT. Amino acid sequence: CSVRQGNTEAFF.

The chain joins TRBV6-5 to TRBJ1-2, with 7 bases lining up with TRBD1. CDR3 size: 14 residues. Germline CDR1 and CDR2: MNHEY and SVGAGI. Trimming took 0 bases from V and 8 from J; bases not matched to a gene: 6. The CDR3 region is CASSYSYQGDGYTF. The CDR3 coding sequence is TGTGCCAGCAGTTACTCGTACCAGGGGGACGGCTACACCTTC.